This T cell receptor beta chain emerged from a study of regulatory T cells in long-lasting Graves disease. This clonotype was detected many times. Stated time point: persistent/refractory GD, antithyroid drugs over 5 years with positive TRAb. Researchers made the TCR library from RNA that was extracted from PBMCs. Relying on iRepertoire HTBI primers and Arm-PCR of CDR3 regions, the team built TCR beta libraries. One entry per CDR3 protein results from TCRdb running MiXCR on the multiplex PCR reads. The profile shows about 340,000 distinct CDR3 sequences, around 19% of them singletons. The sample was peripheral blood mononuclear cells (PBMCs), taken when the disease was refractory, from a patient treated with antithyroid drugs. This sequence was found in a female donor with Graves disease.

CDR3 DNA sequence: TGTGCCAGCAGCCCCGGACAGGGAAGGACCTACGAGCAGTACTTC. Its protein product is CASSPGQGRTYEQYF. The chain carries TRBV7-9 and TRBJ2-7; 8 bases agree with TRBD1. Looked up from germline, CDR1 is SEHNR and CDR2 is FQNEAQ (reference sequence). CDR3 length: 15 residues. V shed 5 bases and J 2 bases; nucleotides not matched to a gene: 8.